Each of the 17 T cell receptor beta chains below was sequenced from the same sample in a study of T cell changes during pregnancy in multiple sclerosis (dated 2019 in TCRdb). Libraries came from the immunoSEQ multiplex PCR assay. The table was pulled from immuneACCESS by TCRdb, which kept in-frame rearrangements only. Such tables lose some clones; where checked, under half of the loss comes from unresolved V genes, and the rest has no known cause. The sample table contains about 40,000 clones; only one count was recorded for more than 85% of them. The ten largest clones represent more than 7% of the sample. The sequencing used CD8+ T cells from peripheral blood mononuclear cells, collected before pregnancy. These TCRs come from a female donor with multiple sclerosis, enrolled in a pregnancy study.

The CDR3 DNA reads TGTGCCAGCAGCCCCGGGACACCGCACATGAACACTGAAGCTTTCTTT. It yields the protein CASSPGTPHMNTEAFF. The chain has TRBV5-6 and TRBJ1-1; tentative D call: TRBD1 (6 bases). Germline V gives CDR1 SGHDT, CDR2 YYEEEE. The CDR3 covers 16 residues. The V and J ends lost 4 bases and 0 bases respectively, with 16 bases between them.

In this sample, this clone turned up a few times. The rearrangement links TRBV28 to TRBJ1-2; D ambiguous. This CDR3 has 11 amino acids. Deletions cut 3 bases from V and 4 bases from J, with 3 bases between. Germline V gene sequence: CDR1 MDHEN, CDR2 SYDVKM. As DNA, the CDR3 is TGTGCCAGCAGTTTTCTCTATGGCTACACCTTC. This gives the protein CASSFLYGYTF.

The chain uses TRBV2 and TRBJ2-1, with 9 bases aligning to TRBD2. The CDR3 loop spans 15 amino acids. Germline assignment: CDR1 SNHLY and CDR2 FYNNEI. Trimming took 5 bases from V and 2 from J; bases not matched to a gene: 4. The CDR3 nucleotides are TGTGCCAGCAGTAAACTAGCGGGCACCTACAATGAGCAGTTCTTC. Its protein product is CASSKLAGTYNEQFF.

The DNA of the CDR3 is TGTGCCAGTACCTTCCTAGGGGGACAGCGTGAAGCTTTCTTT. Translating gives CASTFLGGQREAFF. V gene TRBV19 combines with J gene TRBJ1-1; 7 bases map to TRBD1. This CDR3 region has 14 residues. Germline V lookup: CDR1 LNHDA, CDR2 SQIVND (reference sequence). V lost 7 bases, J lost 7 bases, and 12 bases stayed unmatched. The full variable domain, its missing parts supplied by reference TRBV19 and TRBJ1-1, is DGGITQSPKYLFRKEGQNVTLSCEQNLNHDAMYWYRQDPGQGLRLIYYSQIVNDFQKGDIAEGYSVSREKKESFPLTVTSAQKNPTAFYLCASTFLGGQREAFFGQGTRLTVV.

The rearrangement uses TRBV27 and TRBJ1-3, with 7 bases fitting TRBD1. Germline V gives CDR1 MNHEY, CDR2 SMNVEV (reference sequence). The CDR3 runs to 14 residues. The V and J ends lost 6 bases and 1 base, in that order; junction bases with no gene match: 3. The CDR3 nucleotides read TGTGCCAGCAGCCTCAGGGGGTCTGGAAACACCATATATTTT. Its protein product is CASSLRGSGNTIYF.

This chain joins TRBV9 and TRBJ2-5; 8 positions match TRBD2. This CDR3 contains 12 residues. Trimming removed 4 bases from V and 5 bases from J; junction bases left unmatched: 1. The germline CDR1 and CDR2 sequences are SGDLS and YYNGEE. CDR3 nucleotide sequence: TGTGCCAGCAGCCCGGGGGGGGAGACCCAGTACTTC. It specifies CASSPGGETQYF.

The V gene is TRBV20-1, the J gene TRBJ2-1; possibly TRBD2 for D (5 bases). V gave up 6 bases and J gave up 5 bases, with 8 bases separating them. Germline CDR1 is DFQATT and CDR2 is SNEGSKA (reference sequence). The CDR3 is 11 residues long. In nucleotides, the CDR3 is TGCAGTGCACGGACTGACAATGAGCAGTTCTTC. Protein: CSARTDNEQFF.

J is TRBJ1-1 and V is TRBV19; D may be TRBD1 (6 bases). Germline loops: CDR1 LNHDA, CDR2 SQIVND (reference sequence). V was shortened by 5 bases and J by 1 base, with 14 bases between the two germline ends. The CDR3 is made up of 15 amino acids. In nucleotides, the CDR3 is TGTGCCAGTAGTGACCTCGGACAGCCGAACACTGAAGCTTTCTTT. It encodes CASSDLGQPNTEAFF.

The sample holds one count of this clone. This CDR3 reads CASSVGQGMDSPLHF. CDR3 DNA sequence: TGTGCCAGCAGTGTAGGACAGGGAATGGATTCACCCCTCCACTTT. This chain links TRBV27 with TRBJ1-6; 8 nucleotides match TRBD1. Trimming took 5 bases from V and 8 from J; bases not matched to a gene: 8. The CDR3 covers 15 residues. CDR1 is MNHEY, CDR2 SMNVEV, per germline (reference sequence).

The genes are TRBV7-9 and TRBJ2-3; 10 positions agree with TRBD2. Trimming removed 2 bases from V and 2 bases from J; junction bases left unmatched: 7. CDR3 length: 17 residues. Germline V gene lookup returns CDR1 SEHNR and CDR2 FQNEAQ (reference sequence). The CDR3 DNA is TGTGCCAGCAGCTTACGGTTCGGACTAGCGGACACAGATACGCAGTATTTT. Its protein is CASSLRFGLADTDTQYF.

This chain uses TRBV30 with TRBJ2-7; 10 nucleotides match TRBD2. Trimming at V came to 2 bases and at J to 3 bases, leaving 7 bases not matched to a gene. The germline V gene has CDR1 GTSNPN and CDR2 SVGIG (reference sequence). The CDR3 extends over 15 amino acids. CDR3 protein: CAWSPPSGRVYEQYF. CDR3 coding DNA: TGTGCCTGGAGTCCCCCGAGCGGGAGGGTCTACGAGCAGTACTTC. The complete variable domain, with remaining parts taken from reference TRBV30 and TRBJ2-7, reads SQTIHQWPATLVQPVGSPLSLECTVEGTSNPNLYWYRQAAGRGLQLLFYSVGIGQISSEVPQNLSASRPQDRQFILSSKKLLLSDSGFYLCAWSPPSGRVYEQYFGPGTRLTVT.

The chain combines TRBV14 with TRBJ1-1; D not certain. V was pared by 0 bases and J by 3 bases, with 35 bases between. The CDR3 totals 23 residues. Per germline, CDR1 SGHDN and CDR2 FVKESK. CDR3 nucleotides: TGTGCCAGCAGCCAAGAAGAAAGGAAGACGGGAGGAGGATTCAGAGTCCTTTACACTGAAGCTTTCTTT. Translating gives CASSQEERKTGGGFRVLYTEAFF.

V and J are TRBV5-6 and TRBJ2-1; 9 bases map to TRBD2. Losses at the gene ends were 3 bases for V and 6 bases for J; bases not matched to a gene: 10. In germline, CDR1 is SGHDT, CDR2 YYEEEE. The CDR3 runs to 16 residues. CDR3 amino acids: CASSWARLAGFNEQFF. The CDR3 DNA reads TGTGCCAGCAGCTGGGCCCGGCTAGCGGGATTCAATGAGCAGTTCTTC.

The chain has TRBV10-3 and TRBJ2-1; 7 positions match TRBD2. Germline loops: CDR1 ENHRY, CDR2 SYGVKD. CDR3 length: 15 amino acids. The V segment lost 3 bases and the J segment 7 bases; nucleotides outside the gene matches: 9. This chain's CDR3 is CAISETERGENEQFF. CDR3 in DNA: TGTGCCATCAGTGAAACCGAGCGGGGCGAAAATGAGCAGTTCTTC.

The V gene is TRBV6-6, the J gene TRBJ1-2; TRBD1 matches 8 bases. The V gene's germline CDR1 is MNHNY and CDR2 SVGAGI (reference sequence). The CDR3 length is 13 residues. J lost 8 bases, V lost 2 bases, and 4 bases had no gene match. CDR3 in DNA: TGTGCCAGCAGTTACCAGGACAGGGACGGCTACACCTTC. As protein: CASSYQDRDGYTF.

The chain joins TRBV29-1 to TRBJ2-6; D is unresolved. The CDR3 totals 14 residues. Trimming shortened V by 4 bases and J by 0 bases, and 7 bases separated the two germline ends. Germline lookup yields CDR1 SQVTM and CDR2 ANQGSEA. DNA of the CDR3: TGCAGCGTTGGGGCCCCCTCTGGGGCCAACGTCCTGACTTTC. This translates into CSVGAPSGANVLTF.

The rearrangement links TRBV29-1 to TRBJ2-1, with D tentatively TRBD2 (5 bases). Trimming shortened V by 6 bases and J by 2 bases, and 14 bases separated the two germline ends. Germline V gives CDR1 SQVTM, CDR2 ANQGSEA. The CDR3 is 14 residues long. CDR3 nucleotides: TGCAGCGTCGTCCCGGGATTCACCTACAATGAGCAGTTCTTC. It translates to CSVVPGFTYNEQFF.